This T cell receptor (beta chain) was documented in a study of OX40 agonist ivuxolimab in advanced cancers. This clone turned up a few times. Its target is not known. The junction and the germline gene differ at one end; a read error may be behind it. Germline lookup yields CDR1 SGHDT and CDR2 YYEEEE. The CDR3 is made up of 12 amino acids. Data came from immunoSEQ multiplex PCR; TCRdb stores just in-frame clones and leaves some out. In the table there are about 9,700 clones, around 80% of which are singletons. Study-level results: The antigen specificity of the peripheral T cells (those that were expanded) was not determined. Dose levels from 0.1 to 3.0 mg/kg saw CD4+ and CD8+ blood T cells expand clonally by week 6.

Autoimmune disease history or systemic immunosuppression disqualified patients. Blood specimens came from baseline, cycle 4 day 1, and cycle 7 day 1. This sample comprised CD4+ or CD8+ T cells sorted from blood, obtained in a trial of the OX40 agonist ivuxolimab. This receptor was identified in an adult with an advanced solid tumor such as melanoma, head and neck, liver or kidney cancer. The chain is built from TRBV5-6 and TRBJ1-3, with D uncertain. The CDR3 nucleotides are TGTGCCAGCAGCGGGTCTGGGAACACCATATATTTT. Translated, it gives CASSGSGNTIYF.